This is a list of T cell receptor beta chains from one sample in a study of blood T cell repertoires in COVID-19. The assay was immunoSEQ multiplex PCR, and TCRdb's table has in-frame clones only and misses some. The sample contains about 36,000 clones, 75% to 85% of which appear only once. The sample comprised peripheral blood. Receptor source: a human donor in a cohort sampled during active or convalescent COVID-19. The donor label of this sample is uncertain. CDR3s include the opening cysteine and the closing phenylalanine or tryptophan. The order of the fields is clone size, D gene, J gene, V gene, CDR3 protein, CDR3 DNA. A D gene is named only where the DNA matches it firmly. Clone size is shown for a subset of rows, as once, few, many or a class of expanded clone.

-,TRBD1,TRBJ1-1,TRBV7-3,CASSSGTDTEAFF,TGTGCCAGCAGCTCAGGGACAGACACTGAAGCTTTCTTT
-,-,TRBJ1-2,TRBV4-1,CASSHSRSPRGYTF,TGCGCCAGCAGCCATAGTCGAAGTCCCCGCGGCTACACCTTC
-,-,TRBJ1-1,TRBV6-1,CASSERRDGAFF,TGTGCCAGCAGTGAACGGAGGGATGGGGCTTTCTTT
-,TRBD1,TRBJ1-1,TRBV30,CAWRTGTEAFF,TGTGCCTGGAGGACAGGGACTGAAGCTTTCTTT
-,-,TRBJ2-5,TRBV6-5,CASTDTGTKTQYF,TGTGCCAGCACCGATACAGGGACAAAGACCCAGTACTTC
-,TRBD1,TRBJ1-2,TRBV24-1,CATSDHRQDRGTGYTF,TGTGCCACCAGTGACCACCGACAGGACAGGGGGACCGGCTACACCTTC
-,TRBD1,TRBJ2-7,TRBV4-3,CASSKDSGGEQYF,TGCGCCAGCAGCAAAGACTCAGGGGGCGAGCAGTACTTC
many,-,TRBJ1-5,TRBV7-9,CASSPERARGNQPQHF,TGTGCCAGCAGCCCGGAGAGGGCGAGGGGCAATCAGCCCCAGCATTTT
-,-,TRBJ2-1,TRBV18,CASSARQASSYNEQFF,TGTGCCAGCTCAGCCCGACAGGCGAGCTCCTACAATGAGCAGTTCTTC
-,-,TRBJ1-1,TRBV5-5,CASSLVVVNTEAFF,TGTGCCAGCAGCTTGGTGGTAGTGAACACTGAAGCTTTCTTT
-,TRBD2,TRBJ2-1,TRBV7-3,CASSRLAGGEQFF,TGTGCCAGCAGCCGGCTAGCGGGAGGGGAGCAGTTCTTC
once,-,TRBJ2-7,TRBV7-8,CASSSVEDSPTYEQYF,TGTGCCAGCAGCTCAGTAGAGGACTCGCCGACCTACGAGCAGTACTTC
-,TRBD1,TRBJ1-5,TRBV6-2/TRBV6-3,CASSYRGRNQPQHF,TGTGCCAGCAGTTACAGGGGGCGCAATCAGCCCCAGCATTTT
-,TRBD2,TRBJ2-1,TRBV5-1,CASSLVVTSGYNEQFF,TGCGCCAGCAGCTTGGTGGTGACTAGCGGGTACAATGAGCAGTTCTTC
-,-,TRBJ2-1,TRBV3-1/TRBV3-2,CASSRSALSYNEQFF,TGTGCCAGCAGTCGCTCAGCGCTCTCCTACAATGAGCAGTTCTTC
once,-,TRBJ1-2,TRBV28,CASSLYRERGYTF,TGTGCCAGCAGTTTATACAGGGAGAGGGGCTACACCTTC
-,-,TRBJ2-1,TRBV19,CATSIVNEQFF,TGTGCCACGTCTATAGTGAATGAGCAGTTCTTC
-,TRBD2,TRBJ2-5,TRBV4-3,CASSRQGLAEETQYF,TGCGCCAGCAGCCGCCAGGGACTAGCGGAAGAGACCCAGTACTTC
-,-,TRBJ1-5,TRBV24-1,CATSGQGYQPQHF,TGTGCCACCAGTGGTCAGGGTTATCAGCCCCAGCATTTT
few,TRBD2,TRBJ2-1,TRBV7-9,CASSFRGDGEQFF,TGTGCCAGCAGCTTTCGGGGGGACGGTGAGCAGTTCTTC
-,-,TRBJ2-4,TRBV5-4,CASSLLLNREMSAKNIQYF,TGTGCCAGCAGCTTGCTGTTAAACAGGGAAATGTCGGCCAAAAACATTCAGTACTTC
-,-,TRBJ2-7,TRBV11-1,CASSLESGSSYEQYF,TGTGCCAGCAGCTTAGAGAGTGGGAGCTCCTACGAGCAGTACTTC
once,-,TRBJ1-1,TRBV2,CASSGLNENTEAFF,TGTGCCAGCAGTGGGCTCAACGAGAACACTGAAGCTTTCTTT
-,TRBD1,TRBJ1-2,TRBV5-4,CASSFGQGVGGYTF,TGTGCCAGCAGCTTTGGACAGGGGGTCGGAGGCTACACCTTC
-,TRBD2,TRBJ2-7,TRBV4-2,CASSHSGSSYEQYF,TGTGCCAGCAGCCACAGCGGGAGCTCCTACGAGCAGTACTTC
-,-,TRBJ2-7,TRBV28,CASSLGGSSYEQYF,TGTGCCAGCAGTTTGGGGGGTTCCTCCTACGAGCAGTACTTC
few,-,TRBJ1-4,TRBV28,CASSPGDLTNEKLFF,TGTGCCAGCAGTCCCGGTGACTTAACTAATGAAAAACTGTTTTTT
-,-,TRBJ1-5,TRBV7-9,CASSRQANQPQHF,TGTGCCAGCAGCCGACAGGCCAATCAGCCCCAGCATTTT
-,TRBD2,TRBJ2-1,TRBV20-1,CSASEGLAGVDEQFF,TGCAGTGCTAGTGAAGGGCTAGCGGGAGTGGATGAGCAGTTCTTC
-,TRBD1,TRBJ2-2,TRBV9,CASSVSGTGGYTGELFF,TGTGCCAGCAGCGTATCCGGGACAGGGGGATACACCGGGGAGCTGTTTTTT
-,TRBD1,TRBJ2-3,TRBV6-1,CASRNRDRGTDTQYF,TGTGCCAGCAGAAACCGGGACAGGGGTACAGATACGCAGTATTTT
-,-,TRBJ1-6,TRBV5-1,CASSSEAAGNSPLHF,TGCGCCAGCAGCTCCGAAGCTGCCGGTAATTCACCCCTCCACTTT
once,-,TRBJ1-6,TRBV2,CASGRDTNSPLHF,TGTGCCAGCGGAAGGGACACTAATTCACCCCTCCACTTT
many,-,TRBJ1-1,TRBV4-1,CASSQVGATEAFF,TGCGCCAGCAGCCAAGTGGGGGCCACTGAAGCTTTCTTT
few,-,TRBJ2-1,TRBV5-1,CASSLAGNSYNEQFF,TGCGCCAGCAGCTTGGCGGGGAACTCCTACAATGAGCAGTTCTTC
-,TRBD2,TRBJ2-5,TRBV7-8,CASTYLTSGKSETQYF,TGTGCCAGCACCTACCTGACTAGCGGGAAATCAGAGACCCAGTACTTC
few,-,TRBJ1-5,TRBV7-9,CASSRGGANQPQHF,TGTGCCAGCAGCCGGGGGGGGGCCAATCAGCCCCAGCATTTT
-,TRBD1,TRBJ1-1,TRBV27,CASSFHGQVNTEAFF,TGTGCCAGCAGTTTCCACGGACAGGTAAACACTGAAGCTTTCTTT
-,-,TRBJ2-1,TRBV15,CATSSEGGILKSEQFF,TGTGCCACCAGCAGTGAGGGGGGGATCCTTAAGAGTGAGCAGTTCTTC
-,TRBD1,TRBJ1-6,TRBV29-1,CSVTTGGNSPLHF,TGCAGCGTTACTACAGGGGGGAATTCACCCCTCCACTTT
-,-,TRBJ2-2,TRBV2,CASRREETGELFF,TGTGCCAGCAGAAGGGAGGAGACCGGGGAGCTGTTTTTT
once,TRBD1,TRBJ1-2,TRBV10-3,CAIRGTAEYGYTF,TGTGCCATCAGGGGGACAGCCGAGTATGGCTACACCTTC
-,-,TRBJ2-1,TRBV11-3,CASSLNGKGEQFF,TGTGCCAGCAGCTTAAACGGGAAAGGTGAGCAGTTCTTC
-,-,TRBJ2-3,TRBV10-3,CAIGGQTSTDTQYF,TGTGCCATCGGCGGACAGACTAGCACAGATACGCAGTATTTT
-,-,TRBJ2-5,TRBV18,CASSPAGGAKKTQYF,TGTGCCAGCTCACCTGCTGGGGGGGCGAAGAAGACCCAGTACTTC
-,-,TRBJ2-7,TRBV30,CAWKPPVAYEQYF,TGTGCCTGGAAGCCCCCTGTAGCCTACGAGCAGTACTTC
-,-,TRBJ2-1,TRBV7-2,CASSLHAGDNEQFF,TGTGCCAGCAGCTTACACGCAGGGGACAATGAGCAGTTCTTC
-,-,TRBJ2-1,TRBV2,CASTNKRSSYNEQFF,TGTGCCAGCACCAACAAGAGGAGCTCCTACAATGAGCAGTTCTTC
few,-,TRBJ2-5,TRBV12-5,CASGPRVETQYF,TGTGCTAGTGGTCCCAGGGTTGAGACCCAGTACTTC
-,TRBD1,TRBJ2-7,TRBV6-6,CASSHGQGYAEQYF,TGTGCCAGCAGTCATGGACAGGGTTATGCCGAGCAGTACTTC
-,-,TRBJ2-1,TRBV9,CASSARWEDNEQFF,TGTGCCAGCAGCGCCCGGTGGGAGGACAATGAGCAGTTCTTC
-,TRBD1,TRBJ1-1,TRBV6-5,CASNPGQGGTEAFF,TGTGCCAGCAACCCCGGACAGGGAGGCACTGAAGCTTTCTTT
-,-,TRBJ1-3,TRBV5-4,CASSLGQGNTIYF,TGTGCCAGCAGCTTGGGACAGGGAAACACCATATATTTT